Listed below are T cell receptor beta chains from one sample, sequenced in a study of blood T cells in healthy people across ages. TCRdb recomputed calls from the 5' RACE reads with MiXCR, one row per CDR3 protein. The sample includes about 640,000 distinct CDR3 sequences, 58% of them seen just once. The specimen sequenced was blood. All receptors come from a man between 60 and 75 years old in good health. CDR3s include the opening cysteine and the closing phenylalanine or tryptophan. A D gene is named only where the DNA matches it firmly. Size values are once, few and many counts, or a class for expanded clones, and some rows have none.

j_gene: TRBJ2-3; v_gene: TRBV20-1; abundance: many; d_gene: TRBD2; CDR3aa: CSARSVGGGSGATDTQYF; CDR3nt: TGCAGTGCTAGATCCGTTGGAGGGGGTAGCGGGGCAACAGATACGCAGTATTTT
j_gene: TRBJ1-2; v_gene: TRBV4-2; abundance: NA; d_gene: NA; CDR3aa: CASSQESGIGRTNYGYTF; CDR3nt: TGTGCCAGCAGCCAAGAGTCCGGGATAGGGCGGACTAACTATGGCTACACCTTC
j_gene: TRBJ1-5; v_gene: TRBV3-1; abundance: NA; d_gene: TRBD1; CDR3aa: CASSPPNTGTGGSRQPQHF; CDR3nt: TGTGCCAGCAGCCCTCCTAATACCGGGACAGGGGGCTCCCGGCAGCCCCAGCATTTT
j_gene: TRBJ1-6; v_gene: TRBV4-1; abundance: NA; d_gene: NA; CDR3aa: CASSQGFLTGGGRSPLHF; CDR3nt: TGCGCCAGCAGCCAAGGGTTCCTGACAGGCGGGGGGAGGTCACCCCTCCACTTT
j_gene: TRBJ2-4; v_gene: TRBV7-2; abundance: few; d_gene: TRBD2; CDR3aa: CASSLVNPSGGADIQYF; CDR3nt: TGTGCCAGCAGCTTAGTCAACCCTAGCGGGGGGGCTGACATTCAGTACTTC
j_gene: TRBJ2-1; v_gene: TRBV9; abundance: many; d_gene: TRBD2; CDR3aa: CASSVEGLAGVGNEQFF; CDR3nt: TGTGCCAGCAGCGTAGAGGGACTAGCGGGGGTAGGCAATGAGCAGTTCTTC
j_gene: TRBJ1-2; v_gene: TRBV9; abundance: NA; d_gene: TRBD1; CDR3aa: CASSESPGTGHGYTF; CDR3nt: TGTGCCAGCAGCGAGAGCCCGGGGACAGGGCATGGCTACACCTTC
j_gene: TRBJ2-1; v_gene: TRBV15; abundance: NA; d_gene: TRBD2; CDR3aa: CATSRDLGTSGGPWDEQFF; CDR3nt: TGTGCCACCAGCAGAGATCTGGGGACTAGCGGGGGGCCATGGGACGAGCAGTTCTTC
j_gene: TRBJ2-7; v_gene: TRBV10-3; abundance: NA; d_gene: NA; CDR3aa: CACGQGYEQYF; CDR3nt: TGTGCCTGCGGACAAGGTTACGAGCAGTACTTC
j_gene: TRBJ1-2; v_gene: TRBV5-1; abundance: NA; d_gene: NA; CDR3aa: CASSSGSVQDVYGYTF; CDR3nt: TGCGCCAGCAGCTCCGGGTCTGTCCAGGACGTCTATGGCTACACCTTC
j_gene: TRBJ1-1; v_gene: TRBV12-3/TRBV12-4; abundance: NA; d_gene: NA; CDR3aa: CASSNVTGLGVNTEAFF; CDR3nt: TGTGCCAGCAGTAACGTGACAGGCCTCGGGGTGAACACTGAAGCTTTCTTT
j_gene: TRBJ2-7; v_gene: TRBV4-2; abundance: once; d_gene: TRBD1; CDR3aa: CASTLQTGAREQYF; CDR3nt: TGTGCCAGCACCCTTCAAACAGGGGCCCGCGAGCAGTACTTC
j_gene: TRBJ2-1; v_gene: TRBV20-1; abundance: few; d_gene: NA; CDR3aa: CSARGRPYNEQFF; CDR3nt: TGCAGTGCTAGGGGGCGACCCTACAATGAGCAGTTCTTC
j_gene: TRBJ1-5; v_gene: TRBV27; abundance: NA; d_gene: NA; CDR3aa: CASSLWRIYSNQPQHF; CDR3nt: TGTGCCAGCAGTTTATGGCGGATCTATAGCAATCAGCCCCAGCATTTT
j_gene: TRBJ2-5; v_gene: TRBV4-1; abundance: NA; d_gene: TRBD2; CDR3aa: CASSPWSAGGPSQETQYF; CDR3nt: TGCGCCAGCAGCCCCTGGTCAGCGGGGGGGCCCAGCCAAGAGACCCAGTACTTC
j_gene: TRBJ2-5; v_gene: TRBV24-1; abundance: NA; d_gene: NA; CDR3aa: CATSDSRDRSYQETQYF; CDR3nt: TGTGCCACCAGTGATTCGCGGGACAGATCTTACCAAGAGACCCAGTACTTC
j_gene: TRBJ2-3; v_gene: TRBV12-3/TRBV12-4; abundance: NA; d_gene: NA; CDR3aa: CARVRSDTEYF; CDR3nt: TGTGCCAGAGTGCGGTCAGATACGGAGTATTTT
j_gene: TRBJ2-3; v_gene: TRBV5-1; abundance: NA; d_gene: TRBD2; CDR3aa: CASSDSGGRTDTQYF; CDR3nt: TGCGCCAGCAGCGACAGCGGGGGTAGGACAGATACGCAGTATTTT
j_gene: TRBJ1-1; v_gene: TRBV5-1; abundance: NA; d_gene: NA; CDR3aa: CASSSGQGLGNTEAFF; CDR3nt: TGCGCCAGCAGCTCGGGTCAGGGGTTGGGGAACACTGAAGCTTTCTTT
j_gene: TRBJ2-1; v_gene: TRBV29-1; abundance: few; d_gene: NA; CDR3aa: CSVEESGGQFF; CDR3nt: TGCAGCGTTGAAGAATCCGGGGGGCAGTTCTTC
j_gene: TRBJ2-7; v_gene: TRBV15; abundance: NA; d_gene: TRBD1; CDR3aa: CATSRDRGRYEQYF; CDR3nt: TGTGCCACCAGCCGGGACAGGGGGAGATACGAGCAGTACTTC
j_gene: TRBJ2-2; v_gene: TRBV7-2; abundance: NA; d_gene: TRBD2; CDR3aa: CASSFSTSGGVTGELFF; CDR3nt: TGTGCCAGCAGCTTCTCAACTAGCGGGGGGGTTACCGGGGAGCTGTTTTTT
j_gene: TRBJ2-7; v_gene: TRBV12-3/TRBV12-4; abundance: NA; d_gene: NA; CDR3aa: CASSSSFSYEQYF; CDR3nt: TGTGCCAGCAGTTCCAGTTTTTCCTACGAGCAGTACTTC
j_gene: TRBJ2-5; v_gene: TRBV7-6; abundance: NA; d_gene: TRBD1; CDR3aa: CASSPDRVSETQYF; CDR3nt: TGTGCCAGCAGCCCCGACAGGGTATCAGAGACCCAGTACTTC
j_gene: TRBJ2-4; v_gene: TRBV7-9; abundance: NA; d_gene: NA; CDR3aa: CASSPPEGLESSIQYF; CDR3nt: TGTGCCAGCAGCCCCCCGGAGGGACTCGAATCGAGCATTCAGTACTTC
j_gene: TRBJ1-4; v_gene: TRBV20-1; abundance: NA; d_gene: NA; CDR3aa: CSARGSNEKLFF; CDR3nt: TGCAGTGCTAGAGGGTCTAATGAAAAACTGTTTTTT
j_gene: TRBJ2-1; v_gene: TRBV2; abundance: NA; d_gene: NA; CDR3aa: CASSDGYEQFF; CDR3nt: TGTGCCAGCAGTGATGGGTACGAGCAGTTCTTC
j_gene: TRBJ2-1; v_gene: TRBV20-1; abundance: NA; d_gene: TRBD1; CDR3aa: CSAIKGGTAVVEQFF; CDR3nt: TGCAGTGCTATTAAAGGGGGCACGGCGGTGGTTGAACAGTTCTTC
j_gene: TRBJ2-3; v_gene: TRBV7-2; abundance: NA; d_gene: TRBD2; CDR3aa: CASSASSGGARDTQYF; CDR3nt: TGTGCCAGCAGCGCATCTAGCGGGGGGGCCCGAGATACGCAGTATTTT
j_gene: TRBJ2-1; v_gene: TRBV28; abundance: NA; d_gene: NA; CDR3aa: CASSHSGSSYNEQFF; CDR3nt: TGTGCCAGCAGTCATTCTGGGAGCTCCTACAATGAGCAGTTCTTC
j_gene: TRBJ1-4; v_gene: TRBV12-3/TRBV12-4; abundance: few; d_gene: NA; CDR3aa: CASSADGYGKLFF; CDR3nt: TGTGCCAGCAGCGCTGACGGGTACGGGAAACTGTTTTTT
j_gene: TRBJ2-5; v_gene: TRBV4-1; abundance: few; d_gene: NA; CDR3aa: CASSQDQRLAKYF; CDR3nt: TGCGCCAGCAGCCAAGATCAAAGGCTAGCCAAGTACTTC
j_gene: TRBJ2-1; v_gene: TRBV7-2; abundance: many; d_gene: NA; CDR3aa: CASSLDYRYNEQFF; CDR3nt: TGTGCCAGCAGCTTGGACTACCGCTACAATGAGCAGTTCTTC
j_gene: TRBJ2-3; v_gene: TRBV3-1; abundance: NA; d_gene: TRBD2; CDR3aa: CASSQDLAGVIDTQYF; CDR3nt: TGTGCCAGCAGCCAAGATCTAGCGGGAGTGATAGATACGCAGTATTTT
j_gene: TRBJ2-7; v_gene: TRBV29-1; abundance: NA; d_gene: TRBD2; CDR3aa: CSTRTSYEQYF; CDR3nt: TGCAGCACCCGGACTAGCTACGAGCAGTACTTC
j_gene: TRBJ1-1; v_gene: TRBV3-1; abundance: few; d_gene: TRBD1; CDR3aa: CASKIGVDRGYEAFF; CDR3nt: TGTGCCAGCAAAATCGGTGTGGACAGGGGCTACGAAGCTTTCTTT
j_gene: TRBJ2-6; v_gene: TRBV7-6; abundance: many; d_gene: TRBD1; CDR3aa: CASSFGQGRSGANVLTF; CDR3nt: TGTGCCAGCAGCTTCGGACAGGGGAGGTCTGGGGCCAACGTCCTGACTTTC
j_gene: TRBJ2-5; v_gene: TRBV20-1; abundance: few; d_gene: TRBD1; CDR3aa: CSARFTGEKGTQYF; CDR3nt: TGCAGTGCTAGGTTCACAGGGGAAAAAGGGACCCAGTACTTC
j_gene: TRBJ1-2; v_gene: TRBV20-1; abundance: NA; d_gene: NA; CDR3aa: CSARPGAGEQSGYTF; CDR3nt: TGCAGTGCTAGACCCGGGGCAGGGGAACAAAGTGGCTACACCTTC
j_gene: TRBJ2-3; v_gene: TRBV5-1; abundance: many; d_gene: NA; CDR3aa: CASRESSGTDTQYF; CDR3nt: TGCGCCAGCCGGGAGTCCTCAGGCACAGATACGCAGTATTTT